The 17 T cell receptor beta chains listed next were all sequenced from one sample in a study of blood T cell repertoires in COVID-19. The assay was immunoSEQ multiplex PCR, and TCRdb's table has in-frame clones only and misses some. In the table there are roughly 420,000 clones, approximately 88% of which are singletons. The sample consisted of PBMCs or T cells enriched from blood (not recorded which). These receptors were collected from a woman aged 30 to 39 with acute COVID-19.

As to this clone: An end of the junction does not agree with germline; a read error may underlie this. The chain carries TRBV24-1 and TRBJ1-2; weak D call: TRBD1 (5 bases). The CDR3 has 12 amino acids. The germline CDR1 and CDR2 sequences are KGHDR and SFDVKD. The CDR3 sequence: CATSVPGGDVSF. The CDR3 DNA sequence: TGTGCCACCAGTGTCCCCGGGGGGGATGTGTCCTTC.

There are a few counts of this clone. The chain uses TRBV5-1 and TRBJ1-1, with TRBD1 as a possible D gene (5 bases). From germline, CDR1 is SGHRS and CDR2 YFSETQ. V was trimmed by 1 base and J by 1 base, leaving 11 bases between them. The length of the CDR3 is 15 residues. The CDR3: CASSLFSGQNTEAFF. CDR3 DNA: TGCGCCAGCAGCTTGTTCTCCGGACAGAACACTGAAGCTTTCTTT.

V usage is TRBV6-5 and J usage is TRBJ1-2; D not resolved. The V end lost 6 bases, the J end lost 2 bases, and 16 bases lay between the germline ends. The CDR3 runs to 15 residues. Germline values: CDR1 MNHEY, CDR2 SVGAGI. The DNA for the CDR3 is TGTGCCAGCAGGCGAGAACAGTTATACAACTATGGCTACACCTTC. Protein sequence: CASRREQLYNYGYTF.

This sequence joins TRBV19 and TRBJ2-1, with TRBD2 identical over 7 bases. V trimming: 6 bases; J trimming: 5 bases; junction bases outside the gene matches: 10. The germline V gene encodes CDR1 LNHDA and CDR2 SQIVND (reference sequence). The CDR3 contains 15 residues. CDR3 DNA: TGTGCCAGTAGGTTTCCGGGGAGGGGTCACAATGAGCAGTTCTTC. Its protein product is CASRFPGRGHNEQFF.

This sequence joins TRBV7-2 and TRBJ2-5; D is ambiguous. The V gene lost 3 bases and the J gene lost 1 base, with 6 bases spanning the gap. This CDR3 is 13 amino acids long. The germline gives CDR1 SGHTA, CDR2 FQGNSA. The CDR3 here is CASSFSVQETQYF. The DNA for the CDR3 is TGTGCCAGCAGCTTTTCTGTCCAAGAGACCCAGTACTTC.

V is TRBV5-1 and J is TRBJ2-5; TRBD1 is a possible D gene (5 bases). The V and J ends lost 5 bases and 2 bases respectively, with 16 bases between them. The CDR3 spans 15 residues. Germline V gene lookup returns CDR1 SGHRS and CDR2 YFSETQ. CDR3 DNA sequence: TGCGCCAGCAGACTGGGGCAAGGCGAACAAGAGACCCAGTACTTC. This translates into CASRLGQGEQETQYF.

V is TRBV7-9 and J is TRBJ1-3, with D uncertain. Per germline, CDR1 SEHNR and CDR2 FQNEAQ (reference sequence). Trimming shortened V by 1 base and J by 0 bases, and 13 bases separated the two germline ends. This CDR3 comprises 17 residues. CDR3 DNA sequence: TGTGCCAGCAGCTTAGTAGTTTCCGGGAGCTCTGGAAACACCATATATTTT. Translated, it gives CASSLVVSGSSGNTIYF.

The V and J genes are TRBV3-1 (or the pseudogene TRBV3-2) and TRBJ1-2; 8 bases are shared with TRBD1. V was clipped by 3 bases and J by 3 bases; unmatched bases: 6. The CDR3 covers 15 residues. Germline CDR1 is LGHDT and CDR2 is YNNKEL (reference sequence). The CDR3 reads CASSQRGQGDYGYTF. The CDR3 DNA is TGTGCCAGCAGCCAGAGAGGACAGGGCGACTATGGCTACACCTTC.

The genes are TRBV15 and TRBJ2-5, with 9 bases fitting TRBD1. The germline V gene encodes CDR1 LNHNV and CDR2 YYDKDF (reference sequence). After removal of 5 bases from V and 3 bases from J, the junction contained 25 bases not matched to a gene. CDR3 length equals 21 residues. CDR3 sequence: CATSGYLQGANSFFRKETQYF. As DNA, the CDR3 is TGTGCCACCAGCGGATATTTACAGGGGGCGAATTCATTTTTTAGAAAAGAGACCCAGTACTTC.

This clone came up once. The chain has TRBV2 and TRBJ1-6; TRBD1 aligns across 7 bases. With 3 bases clipped from V and 9 bases from J, the junction kept 5 bases outside the gene matches. In germline, CDR1 is SNHLY, CDR2 FYNNEI. The CDR3 runs to 14 residues. The CDR3 loop reads CASSDQGVISPLHF. CDR3 DNA: TGTGCCAGCAGTGATCAGGGGGTGATTTCACCCCTCCACTTT.

The CDR3 reads CASSSPGIPWSNQPQHF. The CDR3 coding sequence is TGTGCCAGCAGCTCCCCCGGGATCCCATGGAGCAATCAGCCCCAGCATTTT. The chain uses TRBV21-1 and TRBJ1-5. TRBV21-1 is annotated as a pseudogene. This CDR3 region has 17 residues.

In this sample, this clone turned up a few times. J is TRBJ2-3 and V is TRBV24-1, with 8 bases lining up with TRBD2. The CDR3 has 16 residues. The germline V gene has CDR1 KGHDR and CDR2 SFDVKD. J gave up 3 bases and V 4 bases, and 8 bases lay outside the gene matches. The CDR3 here is CATSETAGGGTDTQYF. The CDR3, as DNA: TGTGCCACCAGTGAAACCGCGGGGGGCGGGACAGATACGCAGTATTTT.

The V gene is TRBV2, the J gene TRBJ2-3; 12 nucleotides line up with TRBD2. This CDR3 spans 14 amino acids. The germline V gene has CDR1 SNHLY and CDR2 FYNNEI. V trimming: 11 bases; J trimming: 6 bases; junction bases outside the gene matches: 9. CDR3 residues: CAGKLAGGSDTQYF. The CDR3 nucleotides read TGTGCCGGAAAACTAGCGGGGGGATCGGATACGCAGTATTTT.

The gene calls are TRBV18 and TRBJ1-5, with D uncertain. CDR1 is KGHSH, CDR2 LQKENI, per germline. V lost 3 bases, J lost 1 base, and 10 bases lay in between. This CDR3 has 15 amino acids. The CDR3 sequence: CASSPREVSNQPQHF. DNA of the CDR3: TGTGCCAGCTCACCTCGGGAGGTCAGCAATCAGCCCCAGCATTTT. The complete variable domain, with remaining parts taken from reference TRBV18 and TRBJ1-5, reads NAGVMQNPRHLVRRRGQEARLRCSPMKGHSHVYWYRQLPEEGLKFMVYLQKENIIDESGMPKERFSAEFPKEGPSILRIQQVVRGDSAAYFCASSPREVSNQPQHFGDGTRLSIL.

The chain has TRBV19 and TRBJ1-5; D is unclear. CDR1 is LNHDA, CDR2 SQIVND, per germline (reference sequence). This CDR3 has 14 residues. Trimming left V 6 bases short and J 6 bases short, with 15 bases between. The CDR3 DNA reads as TGTGCCAGTAGCTTGGACTCGACGGGTCAGCCCCAGCATTTT. Its protein product is CASSLDSTGQPQHF. Based on the CDR3 plus reference TRBV19 and TRBJ1-5, the full variable domain is DGGITQSPKYLFRKEGQNVTLSCEQNLNHDAMYWYRQDPGQGLRLIYYSQIVNDFQKGDIAEGYSVSREKKESFPLTVTSAQKNPTAFYLCASSLDSTGQPQHFGDGTRLSIL.

The CDR3 DNA sequence: TGTGCCACCAGTGATTTTGGGGCTGGGGAGACCCAGTACTTC. This sequence encodes CATSDFGAGETQYF. The chain uses TRBV24-1 and TRBJ2-5; possible D gene TRBD1, 5 bases. Trimming took 1 base from V and 5 from J, leaving 10 bases between them. Germline CDR1 is KGHDR and CDR2 is SFDVKD. The CDR3 contains 14 residues.

V and J are TRBV11-1 and TRBJ1-1; tentatively, D is TRBD1 (6 bases). CDR3 size: 14 residues. The germline CDR1 and CDR2 sequences are SGHAT and FQDESV (reference sequence). Trimming pared 5 bases from V and 0 bases from J, leaving 10 bases between. CDR3 region: CASSRDTLNTEAFF. CDR3 in DNA: TGTGCCAGCAGCCGGGACACCTTGAACACTGAAGCTTTCTTT.